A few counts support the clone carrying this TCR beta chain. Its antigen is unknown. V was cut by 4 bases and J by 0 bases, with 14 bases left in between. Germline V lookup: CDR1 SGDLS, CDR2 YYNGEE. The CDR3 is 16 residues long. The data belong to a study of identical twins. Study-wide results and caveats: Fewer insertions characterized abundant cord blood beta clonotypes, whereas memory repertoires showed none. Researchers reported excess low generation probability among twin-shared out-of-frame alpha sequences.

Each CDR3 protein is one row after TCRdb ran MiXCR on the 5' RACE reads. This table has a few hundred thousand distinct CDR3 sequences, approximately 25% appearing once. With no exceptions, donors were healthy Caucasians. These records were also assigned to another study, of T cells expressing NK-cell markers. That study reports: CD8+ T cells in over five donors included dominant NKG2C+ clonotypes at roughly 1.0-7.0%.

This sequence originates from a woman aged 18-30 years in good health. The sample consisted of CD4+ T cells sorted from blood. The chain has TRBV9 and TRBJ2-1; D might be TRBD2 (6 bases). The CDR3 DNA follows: TGTGCCAGCAGCTTACGCGGGGCCAGCTCCTACAATGAGCAGTTCTTC. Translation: CASSLRGASSYNEQFF.